The rows below give T cell receptor beta chains drawn from one sample of a study of beta chain features in type 1 diabetes. The repertoire was sequenced with immunoSEQ multiplex PCR; TCRdb's copy has only in-frame clones and lacks some. The sample lists over 20,000 clones, 49% seen once, with 0.25% to 0.35% in the top ten. The sample comprised stem cell memory CD4+ T cells from blood. These receptors all come from a man aged 30 to 45 with type 1 diabetes. CDR3s include the opening cysteine and the closing phenylalanine or tryptophan. The order of the fields is clone size, V gene, J gene, D gene, CDR3 protein, CDR3 DNA. The D gene is left open where the match is weak. Clone sizes are given selectively: once, few, many, or a class where the clone is expanded.

>NA|TRBV19|TRBJ1-2|NA
CASSISRTARHYGYTF
TGTGCCAGTAGTATTTCAAGGACAGCCAGACACTATGGCTACACCTTC
>once|TRBV2|TRBJ2-4|NA
CASRNRQTVAKNIQYF
TGTGCCAGCAGAAACAGACAGACAGTAGCCAAAAACATTCAGTACTTC
>once|TRBV5-1|TRBJ2-1|TRBD2
CASHIAGSSYNEQFF
TGCGCCAGCCACATAGCGGGGAGCTCCTACAATGAGCAGTTCTTC
>NA|TRBV6-6|TRBJ1-5|NA
CASSNGRVYNQPQHF
TGTGCCAGCAGTAACGGCAGGGTTTACAATCAGCCCCAGCATTTT
>NA|TRBV4-3|TRBJ2-6|NA
CASSGQLSGANVLTF
TGCGCCAGCAGCGGACAGCTCTCTGGGGCCAACGTCCTGACTTTC
>once|TRBV5-1|TRBJ1-2|TRBD1
CASSLTGVGHGYTF
TGCGCCAGCAGCTTGACAGGGGTGGGTCATGGCTACACCTTC
>NA|TRBV5-6|TRBJ2-3|NA
CASSREAGRADTQYF
TGTGCCAGCAGCAGAGAGGCGGGGCGGGCAGATACGCAGTATTTT
>NA|TRBV6-6|TRBJ2-1|TRBD2
CASSYSRGGYEQFF
TGTGCCAGCAGTTACTCACGGGGGGGCTATGAGCAGTTCTTC
>few|TRBV18|TRBJ2-3|NA
CASSAAGTSSTDTQYF
TGTGCCAGCTCAGCGGCCGGGACTTCTAGCACAGATACGCAGTATTTT
>NA|TRBV5-6|TRBJ1-1|TRBD1
CASSSRGLNTEAFF
TGTGCCAGCAGCTCCAGGGGGTTGAACACTGAAGCTTTCTTT
>NA|TRBV19|TRBJ1-2|NA
CASSIDSYGYTF
TGTGCCAGTAGTATAGACAGCTATGGCTACACCTTC
>NA|TRBV11-2|TRBJ1-6|NA
CASSLEGRGITPLHF
TGTGCCAGCAGCTTAGAGGGCAGGGGTATCACACCCCTCCACTTT
>few|TRBV7-9|TRBJ2-5|TRBD1
CASSLERQGVGTQYF
TGTGCCAGCAGCTTAGAGCGACAGGGGGTCGGGACCCAGTACTTC
>NA|TRBV9|TRBJ2-1|NA
CASSVATGRSDYNEQFF
TGTGCCAGCAGCGTAGCTACAGGCAGGTCCGACTACAATGAGCAGTTCTTC
>once|TRBV7-2|TRBJ2-1|TRBD1
CASSDPTRQGWGNNEQFF
TGTGCCAGCAGCGACCCGACGAGACAGGGGTGGGGGAACAATGAGCAGTTCTTC
>few|TRBV4-2|TRBJ2-7|TRBD1
CASSQGGQAVYEQYF
TGTGCCAGCAGCCAAGGGGGACAGGCAGTCTACGAGCAGTACTTC
>few|TRBV5-4|TRBJ1-2|NA
CASSLVTGDGYTF
TGTGCCAGCAGCTTGGTCACCGGGGATGGCTACACCTTC
>few|TRBV5-4|TRBJ2-7|NA
CASSLGLDSSSYEQYF
TGTGCCAGCAGCTTGGGGTTGGACAGTTCCTCCTACGAGCAGTACTTC
>NA|TRBV5-1|TRBJ2-1|TRBD2
CASRSGSVTEQFF
TGCGCCAGCAGAAGCGGGAGCGTTACTGAGCAGTTCTTC
>few|TRBV29-1|TRBJ1-5|NA
CSALAGAGQPQHF
TGCAGCGCCCTTGCGGGGGCGGGTCAGCCCCAGCATTTT
>NA|TRBV5-6|TRBJ2-3|NA
CASSFMSGSTDTQYF
TGTGCCAGCAGCTTTATGAGCGGGAGCACAGATACGCAGTATTTT
>NA|TRBV5-1|TRBJ1-4|NA
CASSPGTPTNEKLFF
TGCGCCAGCAGCCCGGGGACTCCTACTAATGAAAAACTGTTTTTT
>NA|TRBV27|TRBJ1-2|NA
CASSLGDGRVSNYGYTF
TGTGCCAGCAGTTTAGGGGACGGGAGAGTATCTAACTATGGCTACACCTTC
>few|TRBV6-1|TRBJ1-4|TRBD1
CASSDIQGGTNEKLFF
TGTGCCAGCAGTGATATCCAGGGGGGAACTAATGAAAAACTGTTTTTT
>once|TRBV6-5|TRBJ2-7|TRBD2
CASRRLAGDHYEQYF
TGTGCCAGCAGGAGACTAGCGGGAGATCACTACGAGCAGTACTTC
>NA|TRBV6-1|TRBJ2-1|NA
CASSDYLVTVRNEQFF
TGTGCCAGCAGTGATTATCTCGTGACAGTCCGCAATGAGCAGTTCTTC
>NA|TRBV2|TRBJ1-6|TRBD1
CASSRPTGGANSPLHF
TGTGCCAGCAGTCGTCCGACAGGGGGCGCGAATTCACCCCTCCACTTT
>NA|TRBV10-1|TRBJ2-5|TRBD2
CASSVGGPQETQYF
TGCGCCAGCAGTGTGGGAGGGCCCCAAGAGACCCAGTACTTC
>NA|TRBV7-9|TRBJ2-1|NA
CASSLFATGEQFF
TGTGCCAGCAGCTTATTCGCTACCGGTGAGCAGTTCTTC
>NA|TRBV5-1|TRBJ2-1|TRBD1
CASSFGQGELGNEQFF
TGCGCCAGCAGCTTCGGACAGGGGGAACTGGGGAATGAGCAGTTCTTC
>NA|TRBV5-1|TRBJ1-1|TRBD1
CASSGLTGRNTEAFF
TGCGCCAGCAGCGGGCTGACAGGGAGGAACACTGAAGCTTTCTTT
>NA|TRBV4-1|TRBJ2-3|TRBD1
CASSPQGFGTQYF
TGCGCCAGCAGCCCACAGGGGTTTGGTACGCAGTATTTT
>few|TRBV19|TRBJ1-5|TRBD1
CASWSPTGASSNQPQHF
TGTGCCAGTTGGTCACCTACAGGGGCGAGTAGCAATCAGCCCCAGCATTTT
>NA|TRBV30|TRBJ1-6|NA
CAWSVGRGGNSPLHF
TGTGCCTGGAGTGTAGGCAGGGGTGGGAATTCACCCCTCCACTTT
>NA|TRBV7-9|TRBJ2-7|TRBD2
CASTGWEGAEQYF
TGTGCCAGCACCGGGTGGGAGGGTGCCGAGCAGTACTTC
>NA|TRBV9|TRBJ1-3|TRBD1
CASSAGQGASSGNTIYF
TGTGCCAGCAGCGCGGGACAGGGGGCAAGCTCTGGAAACACCATATATTTT
>NA|TRBV2|TRBJ1-1|NA
CASSEQGRTEAFF
TGTGCCAGCAGTGAACAGGGTCGGACTGAAGCTTTCTTT
>NA|TRBV2|TRBJ2-5|NA
CASSERETQYF
TGTGCCAGCAGTGAACGAGAGACCCAGTACTTC
>NA|TRBV7-9|TRBJ2-3|NA
CASSLSVDTQYF
TGTGCCAGCAGCTTATCTGTAGATACGCAGTATTTT
>NA|TRBV5-4|TRBJ2-7|TRBD2
CASSFPSGGVDEQYF
TGTGCCAGCAGCTTCCCTAGCGGGGGGGTGGACGAGCAGTACTTC
>NA|TRBV25-1|TRBJ2-3|NA
CASSETSLRGSDTQYF
TGTGCCAGCAGTGAAACCTCTCTAAGAGGATCAGATACGCAGTATTTT
>NA|TRBV11-3|TRBJ2-3|TRBD2
CASSPKRGEDTQYF
TGTGCCAGCAGCCCCAAGCGGGGCGAAGATACGCAGTATTTT
>NA|TRBV6-4|TRBJ2-2|NA
CASSEWEDTGELFF
TGTGCCAGCAGTGAGTGGGAGGACACCGGGGAGCTGTTTTTT
>once|TRBV15|TRBJ2-5|NA
CATSRDSRETQYF
TGTGCCACCAGCAGAGATAGCCGGGAGACCCAGTACTTC
>NA|TRBV18|TRBJ1-5|NA
CASSQGQGSNQPQHF
TGTGCCAGCTCGCAGGGCCAGGGTAGCAATCAGCCCCAGCATTTT
>NA|TRBV7-2|TRBJ1-5|NA
CASSLERNQPQHF
TGTGCCAGCAGCTTAGAGCGGAACCAGCCCCAGCATTTT
>few|TRBV7-9|TRBJ1-2|TRBD1
CASSLADRGNGGYTF
TGTGCCAGCAGCTTAGCTGACAGGGGGAATGGTGGCTACACCTTC
>NA|TRBV11-1|TRBJ1-6|NA
CASSPLDSYNSPLHF
TGTGCCAGCAGCCCACTGGACAGCTATAATTCACCCCTCCACTTT
>NA|TRBV7-2|TRBJ2-1|TRBD2
CASSLVGGGYNEQFF
TGTGCCAGCAGCTTAGTCGGGGGGGGATACAATGAGCAGTTCTTC
>NA|TRBV5-1|TRBJ1-3|NA
CASRPGFSGNTIYF
TGCGCCAGCAGACCGGGATTCTCTGGAAACACCATATATTTT